Listed here are 2 T cell receptor beta chains from one sample, sequenced in a study of blood T cell repertoires in COVID-19 (dated by TCRdb to about 2020). Library method: the immunoSEQ multiplex PCR assay. TCRdb mirrors the immuneACCESS table, restricted to in-frame sequences. Some clones are absent from its copies; in checked studies, under half trace to an unresolved V gene, and the reason for the others is unknown. Recorded for this sample are some 83,000 clones; around 79% of them occurred a single time. The top ten clones comprise 8.5% to 14% of the sample. Sample: peripheral blood. The receptors stem from a man aged 45-65 years with acute or convalescent COVID-19.

J is TRBJ1-4 and V is TRBV19; maybe TRBD1 (6 bases). Germline CDR1 and CDR2: LNHDA and SQIVND (reference sequence). The V and J ends lost 7 bases and 0 bases respectively, with 21 bases between them. The CDR3 covers 18 residues. Here the CDR3 DNA reads TGTGCCAGTACTCGACGTGGGGGCGCCTTTTCAACTAATGAAAAACTGTTTTTT. As protein: CASTRRGGAFSTNEKLFF.

The chain couples TRBV2 to TRBJ2-5; no clear D gene. CDR1 is SNHLY, CDR2 FYNNEI, per germline. The CDR3 extends over 13 amino acids. V was trimmed by 4 bases and J by 4 bases, leaving 10 bases between them. The chain's CDR3 is CASSGDPGETQYF. CDR3 sequence (DNA): TGTGCCAGCAGTGGCGACCCGGGAGAGACCCAGTACTTC.